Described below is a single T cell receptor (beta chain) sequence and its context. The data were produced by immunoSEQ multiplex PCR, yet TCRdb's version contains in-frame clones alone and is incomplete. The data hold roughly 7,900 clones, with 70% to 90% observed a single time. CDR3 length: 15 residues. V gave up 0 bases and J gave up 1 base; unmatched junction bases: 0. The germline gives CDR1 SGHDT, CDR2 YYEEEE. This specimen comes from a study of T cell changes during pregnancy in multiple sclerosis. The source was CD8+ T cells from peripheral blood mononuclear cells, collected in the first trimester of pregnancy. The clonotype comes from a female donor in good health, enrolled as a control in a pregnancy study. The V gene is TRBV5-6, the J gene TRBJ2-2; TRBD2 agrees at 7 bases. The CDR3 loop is CASSLGGGNTGELFF. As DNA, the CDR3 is TGTGCCAGCAGCTTGGGCGGGGGGAACACCGGGGAGCTGTTTTTT.